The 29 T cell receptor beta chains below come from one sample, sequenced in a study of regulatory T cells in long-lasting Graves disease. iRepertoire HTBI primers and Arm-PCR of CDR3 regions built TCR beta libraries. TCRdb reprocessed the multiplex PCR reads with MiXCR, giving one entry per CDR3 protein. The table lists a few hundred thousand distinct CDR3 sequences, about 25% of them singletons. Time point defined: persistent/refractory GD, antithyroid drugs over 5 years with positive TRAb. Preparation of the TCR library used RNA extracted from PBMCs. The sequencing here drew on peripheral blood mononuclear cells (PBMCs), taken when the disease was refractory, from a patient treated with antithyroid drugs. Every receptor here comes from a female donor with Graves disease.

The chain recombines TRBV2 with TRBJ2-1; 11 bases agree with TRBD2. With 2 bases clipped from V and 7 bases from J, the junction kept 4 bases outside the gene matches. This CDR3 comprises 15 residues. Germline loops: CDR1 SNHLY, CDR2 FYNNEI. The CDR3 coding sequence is TGTGCCAGCAGTGAAACTAGCGGGAGAGGGAATGAGCAGTTCTTC. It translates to CASSETSGRGNEQFF. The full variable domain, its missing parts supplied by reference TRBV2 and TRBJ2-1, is EPEVTQTPSHQVTQMGQEVILRCVPISNHLYFYWYRQILGQKVEFLVSFYNNEISEKSEIFDDQFSVERPDGSNFTLKIRSTKLEDSAMYFCASSETSGRGNEQFFGPGTRLTVL.

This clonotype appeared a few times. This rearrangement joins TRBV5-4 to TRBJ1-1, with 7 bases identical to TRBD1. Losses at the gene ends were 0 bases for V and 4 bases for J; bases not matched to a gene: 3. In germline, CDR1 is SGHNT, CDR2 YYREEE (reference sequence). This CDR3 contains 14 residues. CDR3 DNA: TGTGCCAGCAGCTTGGGCAGGGGGACCACTGAAGCTTTCTTT. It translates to CASSLGRGTTEAFF. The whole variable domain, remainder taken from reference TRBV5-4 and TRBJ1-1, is ETGVTQSPTHLIKTRGQQVTLRCSSQSGHNTVSWYQQALGQGPQFIFQYYREEENGRGNFPPRFSGLQFPNYSSELNVNALELDDSALYLCASSLGRGTTEAFFGQGTRLTVV.

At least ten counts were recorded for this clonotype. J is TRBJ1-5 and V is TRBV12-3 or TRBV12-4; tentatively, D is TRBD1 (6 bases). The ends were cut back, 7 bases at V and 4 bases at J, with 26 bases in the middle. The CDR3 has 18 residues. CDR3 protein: CASTLVGTSLRANQPQHF. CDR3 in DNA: TGTGCCAGCACCTTGGTGGGGACATCCCTAAGGGCTAATCAGCCCCAGCATTTT.

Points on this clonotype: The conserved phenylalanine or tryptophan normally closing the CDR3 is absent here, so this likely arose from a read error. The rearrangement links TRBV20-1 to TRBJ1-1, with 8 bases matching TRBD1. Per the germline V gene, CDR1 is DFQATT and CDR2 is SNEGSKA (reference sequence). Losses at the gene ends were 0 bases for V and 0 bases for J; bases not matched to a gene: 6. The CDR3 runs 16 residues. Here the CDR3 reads CSARDYGTGMNTEAFS. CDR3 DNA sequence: TGCAGTGCTAGAGATTACGGGACAGGAATGAACACTGAAGCTTTCTCT.

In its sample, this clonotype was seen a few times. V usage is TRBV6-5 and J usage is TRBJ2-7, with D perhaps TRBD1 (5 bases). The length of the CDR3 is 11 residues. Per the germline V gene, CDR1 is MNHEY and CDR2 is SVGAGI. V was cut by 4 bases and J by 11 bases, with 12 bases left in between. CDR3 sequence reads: CASSLDTFEYF. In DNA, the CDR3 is TGTGCCAGCAGTTTGGACACATTCGAGTACTTC.

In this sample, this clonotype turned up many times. This chain's CDR3 is CATSDPDQGPQYF. The CDR3 DNA sequence: TGTGCCACCAGTGATCCTGATCAGGGGCCCCAGTACTTC. This chain connects TRBV24-1 to TRBJ2-5; possible D gene TRBD1, 6 bases. The CDR3 runs to 13 residues. Germline CDR1 KGHDR, CDR2 SFDVKD. V was trimmed by 3 bases and J by 9 bases, leaving 13 bases between them.

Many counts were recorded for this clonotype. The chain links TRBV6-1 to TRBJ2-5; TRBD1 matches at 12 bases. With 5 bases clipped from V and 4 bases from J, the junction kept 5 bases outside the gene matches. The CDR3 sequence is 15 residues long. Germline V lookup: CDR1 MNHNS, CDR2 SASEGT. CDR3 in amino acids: CASSTGQGARETQYF. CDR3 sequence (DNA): TGTGCCAGCAGTACGGGACAGGGGGCGCGAGAGACCCAGTACTTC.

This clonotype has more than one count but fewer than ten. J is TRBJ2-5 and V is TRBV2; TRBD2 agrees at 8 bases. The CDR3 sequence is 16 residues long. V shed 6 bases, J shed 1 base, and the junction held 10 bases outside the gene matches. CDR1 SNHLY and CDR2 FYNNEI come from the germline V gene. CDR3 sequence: CASRGPAGATQETQYF. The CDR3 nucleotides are TGTGCCAGCAGGGGACCAGCGGGAGCTACCCAAGAGACCCAGTACTTC.

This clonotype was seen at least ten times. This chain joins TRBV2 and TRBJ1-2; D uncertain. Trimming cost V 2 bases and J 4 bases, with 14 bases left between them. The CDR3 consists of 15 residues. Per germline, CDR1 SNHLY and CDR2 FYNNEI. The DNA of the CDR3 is TGTGCCAGCAGTGAATCTCCGACGGAGACCTATGGCTACACCTTC. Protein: CASSESPTETYGYTF.

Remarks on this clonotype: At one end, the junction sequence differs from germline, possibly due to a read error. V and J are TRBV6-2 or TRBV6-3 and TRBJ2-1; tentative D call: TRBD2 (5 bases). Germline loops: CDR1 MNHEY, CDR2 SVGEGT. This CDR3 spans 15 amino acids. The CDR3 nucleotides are TGTTCCAGCAGTCCTACGAGGGAGAGATACAATGAGCAGTTCTTC. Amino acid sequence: CSSSPTRERYNEQFF.

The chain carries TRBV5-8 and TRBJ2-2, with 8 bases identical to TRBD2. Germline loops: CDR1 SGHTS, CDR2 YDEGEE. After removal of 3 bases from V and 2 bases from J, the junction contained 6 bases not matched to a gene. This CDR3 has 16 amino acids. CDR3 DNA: TGTGCCAGCAGCTACCATAGCGGGAACAACACCGGGGAGCTGTTTTTT. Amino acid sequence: CASSYHSGNNTGELFF.

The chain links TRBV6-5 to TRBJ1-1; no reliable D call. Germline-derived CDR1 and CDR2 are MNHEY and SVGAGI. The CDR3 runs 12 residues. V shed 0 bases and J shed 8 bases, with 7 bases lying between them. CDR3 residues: CASSYSQEEAFF. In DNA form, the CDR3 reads TGTGCCAGCAGTTACTCTCAGGAAGAAGCTTTCTTT.

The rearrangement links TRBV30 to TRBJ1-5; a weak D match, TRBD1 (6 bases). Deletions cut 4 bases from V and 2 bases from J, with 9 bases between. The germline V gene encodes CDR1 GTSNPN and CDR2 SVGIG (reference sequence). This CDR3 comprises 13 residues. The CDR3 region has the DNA TGTGCCTGGACCAGGGGCGGCAATCAGCCCCAGCATTTT. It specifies CAWTRGGNQPQHF.

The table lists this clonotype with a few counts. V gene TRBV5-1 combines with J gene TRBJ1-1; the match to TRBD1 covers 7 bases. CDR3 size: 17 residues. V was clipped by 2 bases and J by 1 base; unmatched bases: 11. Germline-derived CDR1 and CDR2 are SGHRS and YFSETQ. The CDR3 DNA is TGCGCCAGCAGCTTAAGAGGGGGCGCTCGTGGGAACACTGAAGCTTTCTTT. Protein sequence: CASSLRGGARGNTEAFF.

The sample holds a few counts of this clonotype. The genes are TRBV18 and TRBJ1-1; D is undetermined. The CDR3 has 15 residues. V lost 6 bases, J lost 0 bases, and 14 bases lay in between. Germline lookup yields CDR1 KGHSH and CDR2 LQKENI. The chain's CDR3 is CASSPVPGMNTEAFF. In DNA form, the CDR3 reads TGTGCCAGCTCTCCTGTACCGGGTATGAACACTGAAGCTTTCTTT.

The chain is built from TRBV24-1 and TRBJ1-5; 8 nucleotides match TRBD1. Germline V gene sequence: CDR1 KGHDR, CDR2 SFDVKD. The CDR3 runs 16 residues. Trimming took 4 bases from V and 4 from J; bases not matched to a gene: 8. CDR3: CATSDTGQGPNQPQHF. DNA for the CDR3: TGTGCCACCAGTGACACCGGACAGGGCCCGAATCAGCCCCAGCATTTT.

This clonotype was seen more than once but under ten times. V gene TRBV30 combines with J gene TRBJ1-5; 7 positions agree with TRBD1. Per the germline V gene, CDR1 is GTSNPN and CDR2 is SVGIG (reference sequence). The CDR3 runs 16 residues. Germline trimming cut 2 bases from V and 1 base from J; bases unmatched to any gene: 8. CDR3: CAWSRKGAQSNQPQHF. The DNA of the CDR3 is TGTGCCTGGAGTCGGAAGGGGGCGCAGAGCAATCAGCCCCAGCATTTT.

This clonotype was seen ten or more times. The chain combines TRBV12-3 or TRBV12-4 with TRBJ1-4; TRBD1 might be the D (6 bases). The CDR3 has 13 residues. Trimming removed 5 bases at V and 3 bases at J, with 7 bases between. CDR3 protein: CASSRGSNEKLFF. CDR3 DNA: TGTGCCAGCAGTAGGGGGTCTAATGAAAAACTGTTTTTT.

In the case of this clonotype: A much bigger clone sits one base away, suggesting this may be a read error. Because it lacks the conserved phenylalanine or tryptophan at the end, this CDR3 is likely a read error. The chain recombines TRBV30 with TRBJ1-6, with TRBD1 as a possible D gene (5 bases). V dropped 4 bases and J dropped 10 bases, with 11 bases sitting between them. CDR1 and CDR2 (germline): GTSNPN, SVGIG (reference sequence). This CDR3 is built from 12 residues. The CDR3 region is CAWNRGDSPLHS. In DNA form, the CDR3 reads TGTGCCTGGAATCGCGGGGACTCACCCCTCCACTCT.

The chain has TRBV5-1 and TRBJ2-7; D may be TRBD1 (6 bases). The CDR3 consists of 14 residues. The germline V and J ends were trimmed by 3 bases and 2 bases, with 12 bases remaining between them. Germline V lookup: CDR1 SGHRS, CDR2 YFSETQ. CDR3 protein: CASSSRQAAYEQYF. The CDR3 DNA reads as TGCGCCAGCAGCTCAAGACAGGCCGCCTACGAGCAGTACTTC.

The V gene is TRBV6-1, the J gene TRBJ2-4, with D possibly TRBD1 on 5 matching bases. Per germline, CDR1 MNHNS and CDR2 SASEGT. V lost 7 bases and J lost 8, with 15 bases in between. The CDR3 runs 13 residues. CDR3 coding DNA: TGTGCCAGCACATTCAGGGATAGGGACATTCAGTACTTC. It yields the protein CASTFRDRDIQYF.

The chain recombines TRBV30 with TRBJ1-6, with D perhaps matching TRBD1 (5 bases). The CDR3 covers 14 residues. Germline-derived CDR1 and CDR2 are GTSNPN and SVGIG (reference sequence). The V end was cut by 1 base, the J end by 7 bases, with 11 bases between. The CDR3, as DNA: TGTGCCTGGAGTGCGACAGTCCGCAATTCACCCCTCCACTTT. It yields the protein CAWSATVRNSPLHF.

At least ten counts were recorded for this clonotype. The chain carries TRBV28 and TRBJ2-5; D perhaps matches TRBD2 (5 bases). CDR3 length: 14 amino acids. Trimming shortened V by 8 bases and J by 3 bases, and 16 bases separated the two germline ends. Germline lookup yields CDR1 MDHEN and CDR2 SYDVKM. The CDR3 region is CASREGSVEETQYF. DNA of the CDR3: TGTGCCAGCCGCGAGGGATCGGTGGAAGAGACCCAGTACTTC.

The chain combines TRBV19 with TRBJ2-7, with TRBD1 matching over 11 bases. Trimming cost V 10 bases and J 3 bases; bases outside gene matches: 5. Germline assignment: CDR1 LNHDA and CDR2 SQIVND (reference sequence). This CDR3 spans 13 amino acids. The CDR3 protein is CATGTGGGYEQYF. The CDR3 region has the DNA TGTGCCACCGGGACAGGGGGTGGCTACGAGCAGTACTTC.

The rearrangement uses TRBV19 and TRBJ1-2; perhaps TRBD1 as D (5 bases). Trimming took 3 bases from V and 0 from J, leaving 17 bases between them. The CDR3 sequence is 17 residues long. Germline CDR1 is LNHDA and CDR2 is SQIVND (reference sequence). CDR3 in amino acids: CASSMSGGGKANYGYTF. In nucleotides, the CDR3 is TGTGCCAGTAGTATGTCTGGTGGGGGGAAAGCTAACTATGGCTACACCTTC.

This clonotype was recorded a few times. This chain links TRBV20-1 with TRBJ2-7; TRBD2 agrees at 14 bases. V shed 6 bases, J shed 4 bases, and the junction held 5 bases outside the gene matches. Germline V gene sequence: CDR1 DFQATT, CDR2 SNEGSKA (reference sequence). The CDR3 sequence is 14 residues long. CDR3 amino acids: CSALGTSGSYEQYF. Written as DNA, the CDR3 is TGCAGTGCCCTGGGGACTAGCGGGAGTTACGAGCAGTACTTC.

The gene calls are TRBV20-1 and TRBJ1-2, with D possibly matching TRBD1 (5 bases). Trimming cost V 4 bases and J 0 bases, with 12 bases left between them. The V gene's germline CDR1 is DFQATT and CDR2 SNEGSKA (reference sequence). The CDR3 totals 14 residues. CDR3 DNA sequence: TGCAGTGCTATGGGGGGGGTAGCTAACTATGGCTACACCTTC. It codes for CSAMGGVANYGYTF.

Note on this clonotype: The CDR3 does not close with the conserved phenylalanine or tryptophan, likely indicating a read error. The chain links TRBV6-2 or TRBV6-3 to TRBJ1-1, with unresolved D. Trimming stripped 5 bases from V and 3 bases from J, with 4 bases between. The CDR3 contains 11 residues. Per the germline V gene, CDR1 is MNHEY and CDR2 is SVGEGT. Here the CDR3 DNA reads TGTGCCAGCAGTAGCGACACTGAAGCTTTCCTT. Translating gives CASSSDTEAFL.

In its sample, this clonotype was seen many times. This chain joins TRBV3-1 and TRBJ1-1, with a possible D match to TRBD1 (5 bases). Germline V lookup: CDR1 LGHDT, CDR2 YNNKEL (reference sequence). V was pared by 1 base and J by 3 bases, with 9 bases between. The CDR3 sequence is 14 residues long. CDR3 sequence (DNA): TGTGCCAGCAGCCAAGGCCTCAGGGACACTGAAGCTTTCTTT. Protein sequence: CASSQGLRDTEAFF. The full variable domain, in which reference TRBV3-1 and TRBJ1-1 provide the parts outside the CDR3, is DTAVSQTPKYLVTQMGNDKSIKCEQNLGHDTMYWYKQDSKKFLKIMFSYNNKELIINETVPNRFSPKSPDKAHLNLHINSLELGDSAVYFCASSQGLRDTEAFFGQGTRLTVV.